A single T cell receptor delta chain is shown here with its context. The source of the sample is a study of gamma-delta T cells after stem cell transplantation. TCRdb reprocessed the RT-PCR reads using CATT. Of over 1,500 delta-chain clones in the sample, approximately 16% were seen once. CDR3 length: 15 residues. Trimming at V came to 1 base and at J to 1 base, leaving 0 bases not matched to a gene. From germline, CDR1 is GEAIGNYY and CDR2 EKD. This chain links TRDV2 with TRDJ2; 9 positions match TRDD3. Sequenced input: gamma-delta T cells. The receptor comes from a human donor. It is not recorded whose cells these are; they may come from a transplant donor. The chain's CDR3 is CACDTGGYLTAQLFF. CDR3 coding DNA: TGTGCCTGTGACACTGGGGGATATTTGACAGCACAACTCTTCTTT.